Listed below are T cell receptor beta chains from one sample, sequenced in a study of read filtering for tumor transcriptome and immune sequencing. TCRdb passed the reads through MiXCR, listing each CDR3 protein once. The table has under 40,000 distinct CDR3 sequences, 13% to 15% seen once. The sample taken for sequencing was a population of CD138-negative cells sorted from bone marrow. Every receptor here comes from a donor at least 40 years old with multiple myeloma. The CDR3 runs from the conserved cysteine through the conserved F or W. A D gene is named only where the DNA matches it firmly. Rows give clone size only sometimes, using once, few, many, or a class for an expanded clone.

TRBJ1-1 | . | . | TRBV4-1 | 14 | CASSQVYGDTEAFF | TGCGCCAGCAGCCAAGTTTACGGCGACACTGAAGCTTTCTTT
TRBJ1-5 | many | . | TRBV11-2 | 13 | CASSFGGNQPQHF | TGTGCCAGCAGCTTTGGCGGCAATCAGCCCCAGCATTTT
TRBJ2-1 | many | . | TRBV12-3/TRBV12-4 | 14 | CASSLRSSYNEQFF | TGTGCCAGCAGTTTACGGAGCTCCTACAATGAGCAGTTCTTC
TRBJ2-1 | . | . | TRBV20-1 | 16 | CSASESAGKGFYEQFF | TGCAGTGCTAGCGAGTCCGCCGGGAAGGGGTTCTACGAGCAGTTCTTC
TRBJ1-1 | many | TRBD1 | TRBV7-9 | 16 | CASSRGTGGTITEAFF | TGTGCCAGCAGCCGAGGGACAGGGGGGACGATCACTGAAGCTTTCTTT
TRBJ2-7 | few | . | TRBV6-6 | 14 | CASSYSVKGGEQYF | TGTGCCAGCAGTTACTCAGTCAAGGGAGGCGAGCAGTACTTC
TRBJ1-1 | many | . | TRBV27 | 13 | CASSPAVSTEAFF | TGTGCCAGCAGTCCCGCAGTGAGCACTGAAGCTTTCTTT
TRBJ2-6 | many | . | TRBV7-8 | 15 | CASSLILSGANVLTF | TGTGCCAGCAGCTTAATATTGTCTGGGGCCAACGTCCTGACTTTC
TRBJ2-6 | . | . | TRBV6-2/TRBV6-3 | 14 | CASSRGSGANALTF | TGTGCCAGCAGCCGAGGCTCTGGGGCCAACGCCCTGACTTTC
TRBJ2-3 | many | TRBD2 | TRBV7-9 | 16 | CASSFEAGGGTDTQYF | TGTGCCAGCAGCTTCGAAGCGGGGGGCGGCACAGATACGCAGTATTTT
TRBJ2-3 | many | . | TRBV6-1 | 14 | CASASGTSTDTQYF | TGTGCCAGCGCCTCCGGGACTAGCACAGATACGCAGTATTTT
TRBJ1-1 | many | . | TRBV5-1 | 13 | CASSSRVNTEAFF | TGCGCCAGCAGCAGCAGAGTGAACACTGAAGCTTTCTTT
TRBJ2-1 | many | . | TRBV5-4 | 15 | CASSLEEGAGNEQFF | TGTGCCAGCAGCTTGGAGGAGGGGGCGGGGAATGAGCAGTTCTTC
TRBJ2-3 | . | . | TRBV12-3/TRBV12-4 | 15 | CASSLGGLGTDTQYF | TGTGCCAGCAGTTTGGGGGGGCTTGGCACAGATACGCAGTATTTT
TRBJ2-1 | many | TRBD2 | TRBV6-2/TRBV6-3 | 19 | CASSRQRGAAGMGSNEQFF | TGTGCCAGCAGTCGCCAGCGGGGGGCCGCGGGTATGGGGAGCAATGAGCAGTTCTTC
TRBJ2-7 | many | . | TRBV5-1 | 15 | CASSMGGQPSYEQYF | TGCGCCAGCAGCATGGGGGGACAGCCCTCCTACGAGCAGTACTTC
TRBJ2-1 | many | TRBD2 | TRBV5-4 | 15 | CASSLFTSEYNEQFF | TGTGCCAGCAGCTTATTTACTAGCGAGTACAATGAGCAGTTCTTC
TRBJ2-1 | many | TRBD2 | TRBV4-2 | 14 | CASRIAGTYNEQFF | TGTGCCAGCAGAATAGCGGGTACCTACAATGAGCAGTTCTTC
TRBJ2-7 | many | TRBD1 | TRBV11-2 | 14 | CASSLETQGVEQYF | TGTGCCAGCAGCTTGGAGACTCAGGGGGTCGAGCAGTACTTC
TRBJ2-1 | . | . | TRBV3-1 | 12 | CGRSQGGNEQFF | TGTGGCCGCAGCCAAGGTGGCAATGAGCAGTTCTTC
TRBJ1-1 | many | TRBD1 | TRBV20-1 | 16 | CSAREGTGALNTEAFF | TGCAGTGCTAGAGAAGGGACAGGAGCATTGAACACTGAAGCTTTCTTT
TRBJ2-7 | many | . | TRBV20-1 | 12 | CSARPTSYEQYF | TGCAGTGCCCGACCCACCTCCTACGAGCAGTACTTC
TRBJ2-7 | many | . | TRBV20-1 | 13 | CSAFVPIGYEQYF | TGCAGTGCTTTTGTGCCCATCGGCTACGAGCAGTACTTC
TRBJ1-2 | many | . | TRBV5-6 | 13 | CASSLGPGTGYTF | TGTGCCAGCAGCTTGGGTCCCGGGACTGGCTACACCTTC
TRBJ2-3 | many | . | TRBV20-1 | 13 | CSVKGLPPDTQYF | TGCAGTGTTAAGGGACTCCCCCCAGATACGCAGTATTTT
TRBJ2-1 | many | . | TRBV7-9 | 15 | CASIEQGHRNNEQFF | TGTGCCAGCATCGAGCAGGGACATCGGAACAATGAGCAGTTCTTC
TRBJ2-7 | few | TRBD1 | TRBV18 | 16 | CASSPPGQAALYEQYF | TGTGCCAGCTCACCACCTGGACAGGCCGCCCTTTACGAGCAGTACTTC
TRBJ1-4 | many | . | TRBV10-2 | 13 | CASSTSLIGKLFF | TGCGCCAGCAGTACATCCTTGATTGGAAAACTGTTTTTT
TRBJ1-1 | few | . | TRBV20-1 | 13 | CSALLNPGAEAFF | TGCAGTGCTCTCCTCAACCCAGGGGCCGAAGCTTTCTTT
TRBJ1-1 | many | . | TRBV6-4 | 13 | CASSDSWGTEAFF | TGTGCCAGCAGTGACTCCTGGGGAACTGAAGCTTTCTTT
TRBJ2-1 | few | . | TRBV5-1 | 16 | CASRNLGGVSANEQFF | TGCGCCAGCAGAAACTTAGGGGGGGTATCGGCCAATGAGCAGTTCTTC
TRBJ2-7 | many | . | TRBV20-1 | 13 | CSAIALRGYEQYF | TGCAGTGCTATCGCTCTGAGGGGCTACGAGCAGTACTTC
TRBJ2-3 | many | . | TRBV3-1 | 12 | CASSQLGSTQYF | TGTGCCAGCAGCCAACTAGGAAGTACGCAGTATTTT
TRBJ2-5 | many | TRBD1 | TRBV29-1 | 13 | CSVVGTGQETQYF | TGCAGCGTTGTCGGGACAGGGCAAGAGACCCAGTACTTC
TRBJ2-1 | many | TRBD1 | TRBV7-9 | 16 | CASSLEGAFRYNEQFF | TGTGCCAGCAGCTTAGAGGGGGCATTCCGCTACAATGAGCAGTTCTTC
TRBJ2-5 | . | . | TRBV5-4 | 15 | CASSPNVGQEETQYF | TGTGCCAGCAGCCCAAACGTGGGGCAGGAAGAGACCCAGTACTTC
TRBJ2-3 | many | . | TRBV5-1 | 14 | CASSLEGGTDTQYF | TGTGCCAGCAGCTTAGAAGGGGGCACAGATACGCAGTATTTT
TRBJ2-7 | many | TRBD1 | TRBV20-1 | 14 | CSAPQTGYLYEQYF | TGCAGTGCTCCCCAGACAGGGTACCTATACGAGCAGTACTTC
TRBJ1-1 | many | . | TRBV30 | 13 | CAWRRRGGTEAFF | TGTGCCTGGAGACGCAGGGGAGGGACTGAAGCTTTCTTT
TRBJ1-5 | . | . | TRBV20-1 | 13 | CSASGSGNQPQHF | TGCAGTGCCTCAGGGAGTGGCAATCAGCCCCAGCATTTT
TRBJ2-2 | . | . | TRBV28 | 13 | CASRGGGTGELFF | TGTGCCAGCCGCGGTGGGGGAACCGGGGAGCTGTTTTTT
TRBJ1-4 | once | . | TRBV12-3/TRBV12-4 | 13 | CASSPDSQEGLFF | TGTGCCAGCAGCCCGGACAGCCAGGAGGGACTGTTTTTT
TRBJ2-1 | many | TRBD2 | TRBV5-4 | 15 | CASSPGLFSYNEQFF | TGTGCCAGCAGCCCGGGACTATTCTCCTACAATGAGCAGTTCTTC
TRBJ1-1 | few | . | TRBV12-3/TRBV12-4 | 12 | CASSESGVRAFF | TGTGCCAGCAGCGAGTCAGGGGTGAGAGCTTTCTTT
TRBJ2-1 | many | . | TRBV20-1 | 12 | CSASPLAHEQFF | TGCAGTGCTTCCCCTCTTGCCCATGAGCAGTTCTTC
TRBJ1-2 | . | . | TRBV12-3/TRBV12-4 | 12 | CASSFGNYGYTF | TGTGCCAGCAGTTTCGGTAACTATGGCTACACCTTC
TRBJ1-6 | . | . | TRBV7-9 | 14 | CASSFLVPNSPLHF | TGTGCCAGCAGCTTTCTGGTCCCGAATTCACCCCTCCACTTT
TRBJ2-7 | many | TRBD1 | TRBV7-9 | 15 | CASSSHPGQGLEQYF | TGTGCCAGCAGCTCCCACCCGGGACAGGGTCTCGAGCAGTACTTC
TRBJ2-7 | many | TRBD1 | TRBV5-1 | 13 | CASSNHDRGEQYF | TGCGCCAGCAGCAATCATGACAGGGGCGAGCAGTACTTC
TRBJ2-1 | many | TRBD2 | TRBV15 | 17 | CATSRPWIAGGLNEQFF | TGTGCCACCAGCAGACCGTGGATAGCGGGGGGGCTCAATGAGCAGTTCTTC
TRBJ2-4 | . | . | TRBV14 | 17 | CASSHTHFNANKNIQYF | TGTGCCAGCAGCCACACTCATTTCAACGCCAACAAAAACATTCAGTACTTC
TRBJ2-1 | many | . | TRBV11-2 | 13 | CASSLGGGDEQFF | TGTGCCAGCAGCTTAGGAGGGGGGGATGAGCAGTTCTTC
TRBJ2-7 | few | . | TRBV29-1 | 12 | CSVATGDYEQYF | TGCAGCGTTGCCACAGGAGACTACGAGCAGTACTTC
TRBJ1-3 | . | TRBD1 | TRBV30 | 13 | CAWSRQGGNTIYF | TGTGCCTGGAGCAGACAGGGGGGAAACACCATATATTTT
TRBJ2-1 | many | . | TRBV29-1 | 12 | CSGGRSEEGQFF | TGCAGCGGGGGACGGAGCGAGGAGGGGCAGTTCTTC
TRBJ2-1 | many | . | TRBV9 | 13 | CASSVLSYNEQFF | TGTGCCAGCAGCGTACTCTCCTACAATGAGCAGTTCTTC
TRBJ2-1 | many | . | TRBV11-1 | 12 | CASSPQGNEQFF | TGTGCCAGCAGCCCCCAGGGGAATGAGCAGTTCTTC
TRBJ1-5 | many | . | TRBV2 | 11 | CASSEGGAQHF | TGTGCCAGCAGTGAAGGCGGGGCCCAGCATTTT
TRBJ2-2 | . | . | TRBV5-1 | 14 | CASSLLGDTGELFF | TGCGCCAGCAGCTTGCTCGGGGACACCGGGGAGCTGTTTTTT
TRBJ1-1 | many | . | TRBV10-3 | 15 | CAISVTGITNTEAFF | TGTGCCATCAGTGTTACAGGGATCACGAACACTGAAGCTTTCTTT